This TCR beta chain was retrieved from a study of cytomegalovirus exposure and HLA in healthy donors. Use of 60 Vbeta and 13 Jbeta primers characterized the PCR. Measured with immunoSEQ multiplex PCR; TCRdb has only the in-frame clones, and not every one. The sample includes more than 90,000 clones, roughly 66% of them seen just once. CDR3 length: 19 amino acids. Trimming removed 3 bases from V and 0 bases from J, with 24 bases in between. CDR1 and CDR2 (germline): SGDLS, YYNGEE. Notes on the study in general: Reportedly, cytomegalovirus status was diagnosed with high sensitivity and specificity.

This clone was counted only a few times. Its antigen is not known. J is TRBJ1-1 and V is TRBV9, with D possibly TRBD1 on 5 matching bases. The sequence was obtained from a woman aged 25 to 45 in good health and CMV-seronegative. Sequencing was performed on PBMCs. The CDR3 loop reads CASSESPLGLGAMNTEAFF. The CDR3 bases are TGTGCCAGCAGCGAGTCCCCTCTGGGGCTGGGTGCCATGAACACTGAAGCTTTCTTT.